The count of the clone carrying this T cell receptor (beta chain) is one. The sample originates from a study of blood T cell repertoires in COVID-19. Germline CDR1 SNHLY, CDR2 FYNNEI. V lost 4 bases to trimming and J lost 4 bases, with 11 bases between them. This CDR3 has 14 residues. Profiling relied on immunoSEQ multiplex PCR, and the TCRdb table lists in-frame clones only, not all of them. The sample contains 150,000 to 200,000 clones, roughly 79% of which appear only once. The sequence derives from a woman at least 80 years old with acute or convalescent COVID-19. The sequencing input was peripheral blood. The genes are TRBV2 and TRBJ1-3; maybe TRBD1 (6 bases). This CDR3 reads CASSVTGIGNTIYF. The CDR3 region has the DNA TGTGCCAGCAGTGTAACAGGGATAGGAAACACCATATATTTT.